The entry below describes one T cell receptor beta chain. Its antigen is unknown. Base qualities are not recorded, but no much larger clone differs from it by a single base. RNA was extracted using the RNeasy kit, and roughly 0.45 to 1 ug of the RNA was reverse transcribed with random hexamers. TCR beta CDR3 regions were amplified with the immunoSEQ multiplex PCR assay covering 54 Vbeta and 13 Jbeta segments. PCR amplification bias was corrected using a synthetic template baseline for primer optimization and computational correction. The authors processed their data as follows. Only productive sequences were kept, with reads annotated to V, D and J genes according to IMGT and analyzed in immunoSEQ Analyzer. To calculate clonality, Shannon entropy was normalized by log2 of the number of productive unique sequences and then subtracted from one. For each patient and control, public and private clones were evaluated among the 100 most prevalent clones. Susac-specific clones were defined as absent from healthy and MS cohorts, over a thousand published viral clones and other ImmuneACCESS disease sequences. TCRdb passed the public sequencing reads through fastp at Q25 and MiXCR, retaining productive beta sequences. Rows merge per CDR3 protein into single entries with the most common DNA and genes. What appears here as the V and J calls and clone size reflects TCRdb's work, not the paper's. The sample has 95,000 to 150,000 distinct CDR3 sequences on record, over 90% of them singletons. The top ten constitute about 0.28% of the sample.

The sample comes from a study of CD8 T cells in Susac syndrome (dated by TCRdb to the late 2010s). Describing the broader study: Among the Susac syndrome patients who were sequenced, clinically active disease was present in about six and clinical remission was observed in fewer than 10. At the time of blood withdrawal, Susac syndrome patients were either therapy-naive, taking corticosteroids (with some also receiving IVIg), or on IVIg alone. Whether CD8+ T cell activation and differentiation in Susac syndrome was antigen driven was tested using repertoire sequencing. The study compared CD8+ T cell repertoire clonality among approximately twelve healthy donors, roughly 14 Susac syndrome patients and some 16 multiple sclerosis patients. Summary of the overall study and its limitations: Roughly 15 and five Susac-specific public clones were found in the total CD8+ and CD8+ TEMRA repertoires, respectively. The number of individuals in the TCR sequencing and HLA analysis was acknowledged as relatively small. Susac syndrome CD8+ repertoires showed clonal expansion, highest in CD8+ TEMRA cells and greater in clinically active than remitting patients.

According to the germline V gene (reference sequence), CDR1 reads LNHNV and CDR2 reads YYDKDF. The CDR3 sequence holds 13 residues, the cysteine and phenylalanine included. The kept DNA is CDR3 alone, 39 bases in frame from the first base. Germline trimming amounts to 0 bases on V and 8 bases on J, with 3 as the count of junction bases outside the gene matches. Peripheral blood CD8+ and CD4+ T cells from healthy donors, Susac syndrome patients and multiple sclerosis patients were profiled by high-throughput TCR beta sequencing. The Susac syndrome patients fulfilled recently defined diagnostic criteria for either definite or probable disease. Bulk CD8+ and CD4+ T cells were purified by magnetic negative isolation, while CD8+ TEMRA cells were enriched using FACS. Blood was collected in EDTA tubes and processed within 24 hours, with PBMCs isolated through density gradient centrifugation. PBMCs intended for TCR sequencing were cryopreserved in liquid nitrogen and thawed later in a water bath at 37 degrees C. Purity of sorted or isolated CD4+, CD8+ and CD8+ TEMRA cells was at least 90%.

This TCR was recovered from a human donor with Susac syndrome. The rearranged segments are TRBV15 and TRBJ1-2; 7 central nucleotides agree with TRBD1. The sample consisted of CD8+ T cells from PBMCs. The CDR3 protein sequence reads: CATSREGGMGYTF. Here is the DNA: TGTGCCACCAGCAGAGAAGGGGGCATGGGCTACACCTTC.